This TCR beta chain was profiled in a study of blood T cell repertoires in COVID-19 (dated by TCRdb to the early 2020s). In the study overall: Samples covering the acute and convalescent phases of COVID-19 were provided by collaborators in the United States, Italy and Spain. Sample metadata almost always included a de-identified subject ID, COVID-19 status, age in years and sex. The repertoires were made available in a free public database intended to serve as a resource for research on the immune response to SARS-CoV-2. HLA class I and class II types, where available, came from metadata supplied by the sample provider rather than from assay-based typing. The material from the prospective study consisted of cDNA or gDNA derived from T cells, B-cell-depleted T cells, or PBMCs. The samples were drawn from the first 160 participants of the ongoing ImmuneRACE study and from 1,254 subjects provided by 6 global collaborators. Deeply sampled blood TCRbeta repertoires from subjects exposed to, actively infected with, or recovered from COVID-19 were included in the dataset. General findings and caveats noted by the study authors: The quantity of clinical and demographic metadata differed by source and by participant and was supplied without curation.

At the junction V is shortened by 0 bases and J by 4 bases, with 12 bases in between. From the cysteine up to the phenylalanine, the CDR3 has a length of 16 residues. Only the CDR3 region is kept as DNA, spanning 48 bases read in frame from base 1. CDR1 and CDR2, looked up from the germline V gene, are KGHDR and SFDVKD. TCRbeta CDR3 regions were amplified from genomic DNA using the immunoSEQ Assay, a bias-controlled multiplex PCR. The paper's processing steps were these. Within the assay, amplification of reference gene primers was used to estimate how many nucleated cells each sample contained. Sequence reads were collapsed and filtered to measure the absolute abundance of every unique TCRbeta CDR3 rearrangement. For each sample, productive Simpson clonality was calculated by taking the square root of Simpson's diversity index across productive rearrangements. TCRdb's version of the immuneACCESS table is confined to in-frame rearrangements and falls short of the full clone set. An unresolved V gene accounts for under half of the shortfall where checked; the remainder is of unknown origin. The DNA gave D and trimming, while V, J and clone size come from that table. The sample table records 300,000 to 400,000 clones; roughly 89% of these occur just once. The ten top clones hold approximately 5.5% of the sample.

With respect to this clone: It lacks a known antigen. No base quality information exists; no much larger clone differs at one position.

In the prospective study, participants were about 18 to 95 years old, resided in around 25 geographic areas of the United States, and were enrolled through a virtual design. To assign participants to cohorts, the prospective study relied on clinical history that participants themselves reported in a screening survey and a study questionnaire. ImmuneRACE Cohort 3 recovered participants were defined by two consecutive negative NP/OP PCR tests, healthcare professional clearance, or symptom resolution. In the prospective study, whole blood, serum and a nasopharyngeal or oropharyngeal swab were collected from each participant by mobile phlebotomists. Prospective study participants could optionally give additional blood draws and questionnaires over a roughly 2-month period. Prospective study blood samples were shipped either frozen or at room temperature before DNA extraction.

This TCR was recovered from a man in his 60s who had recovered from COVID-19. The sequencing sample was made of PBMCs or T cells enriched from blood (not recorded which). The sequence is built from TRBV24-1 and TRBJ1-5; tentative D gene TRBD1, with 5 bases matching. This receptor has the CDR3 CATSDLQSGRNQPQHF. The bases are TGTGCCACCAGTGATTTGCAATCAGGGAGGAATCAGCCCCAGCATTTT.